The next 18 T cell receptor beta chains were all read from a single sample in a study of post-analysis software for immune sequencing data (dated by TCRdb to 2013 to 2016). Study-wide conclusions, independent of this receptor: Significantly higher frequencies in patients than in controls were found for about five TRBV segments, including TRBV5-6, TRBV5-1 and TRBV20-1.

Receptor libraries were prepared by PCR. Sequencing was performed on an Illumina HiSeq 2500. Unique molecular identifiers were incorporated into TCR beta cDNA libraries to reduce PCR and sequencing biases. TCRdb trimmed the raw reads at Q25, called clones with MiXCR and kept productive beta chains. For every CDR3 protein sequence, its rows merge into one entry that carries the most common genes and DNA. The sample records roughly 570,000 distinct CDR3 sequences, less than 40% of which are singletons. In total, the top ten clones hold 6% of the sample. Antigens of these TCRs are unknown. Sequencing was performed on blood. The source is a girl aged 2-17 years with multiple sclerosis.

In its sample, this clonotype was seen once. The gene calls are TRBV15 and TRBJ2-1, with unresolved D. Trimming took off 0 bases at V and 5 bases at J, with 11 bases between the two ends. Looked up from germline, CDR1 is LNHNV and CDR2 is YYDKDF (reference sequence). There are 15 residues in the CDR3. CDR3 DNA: TGTGCCACCAGCAGAGATATAATGAACCACAATGAGCAGTTCTTC. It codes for CATSRDIMNHNEQFF.

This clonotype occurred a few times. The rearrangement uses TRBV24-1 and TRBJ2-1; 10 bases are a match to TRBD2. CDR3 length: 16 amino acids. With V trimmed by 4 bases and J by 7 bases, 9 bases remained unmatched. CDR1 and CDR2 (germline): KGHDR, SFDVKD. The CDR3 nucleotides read TGTGCCACCAGTGACCCAAGCGGGGGGGCGATAAATGAGCAGTTCTTC. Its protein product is CATSDPSGGAINEQFF.

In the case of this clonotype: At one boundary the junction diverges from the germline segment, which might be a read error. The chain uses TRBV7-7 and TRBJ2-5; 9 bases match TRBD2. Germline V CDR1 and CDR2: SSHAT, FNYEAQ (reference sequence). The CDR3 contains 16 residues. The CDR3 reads CASSPGGLAIQKTQYF. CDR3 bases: TGTGCTAGCAGCCCCGGGGGACTAGCTATACAAAAGACCCAGTACTTC.

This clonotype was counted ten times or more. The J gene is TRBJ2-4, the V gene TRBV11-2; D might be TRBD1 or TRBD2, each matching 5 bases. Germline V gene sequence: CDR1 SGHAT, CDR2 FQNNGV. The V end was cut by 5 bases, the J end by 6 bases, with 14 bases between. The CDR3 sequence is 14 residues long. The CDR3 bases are TGTGCCAGCAGCCCATGGGGGACGGTAAACATTCAGTACTTC. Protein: CASSPWGTVNIQYF.

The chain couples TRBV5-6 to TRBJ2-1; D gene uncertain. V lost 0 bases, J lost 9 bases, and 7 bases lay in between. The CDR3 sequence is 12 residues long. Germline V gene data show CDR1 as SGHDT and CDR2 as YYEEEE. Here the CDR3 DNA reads TGTGCCAGCAGCTTGGGAGCGAGTGAGCAGTTCTTC. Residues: CASSLGASEQFF.

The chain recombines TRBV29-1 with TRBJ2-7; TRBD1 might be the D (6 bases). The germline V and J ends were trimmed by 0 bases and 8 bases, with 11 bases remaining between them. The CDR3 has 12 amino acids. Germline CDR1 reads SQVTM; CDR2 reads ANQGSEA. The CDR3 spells CSVEEGAFKQYF. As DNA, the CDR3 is TGCAGCGTTGAAGAGGGGGCCTTCAAGCAGTACTTC.

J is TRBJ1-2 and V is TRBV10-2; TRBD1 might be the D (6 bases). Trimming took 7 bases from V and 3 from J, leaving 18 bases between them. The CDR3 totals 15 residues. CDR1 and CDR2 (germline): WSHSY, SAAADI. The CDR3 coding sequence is TGCGCCAGCACAAAGAACTCAGGGGCGGACTATGGCTACACCTTC. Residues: CASTKNSGADYGYTF.

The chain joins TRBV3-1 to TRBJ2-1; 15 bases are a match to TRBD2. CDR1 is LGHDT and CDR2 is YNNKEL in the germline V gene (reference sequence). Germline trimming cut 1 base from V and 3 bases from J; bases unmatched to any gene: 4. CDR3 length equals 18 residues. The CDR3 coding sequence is TGTGCCAGCAGCCAAGGGACTAGCGGGGGGGCCCTCTACAATGAGCAGTTCTTC. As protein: CASSQGTSGGALYNEQFF.

The CDR3 DNA sequence: TGCAGTGCTAGTCTGGCGAGAGGGTTATACGAGCAGTACTTC. Its protein product is CSASLARGLYEQYF. The V and J genes are TRBV20-1 and TRBJ2-7, with a tentative D call TRBD2 (5 bases). Germline CDR1 is DFQATT and CDR2 is SNEGSKA (reference sequence). This CDR3 region has 14 residues. Trimming removed 3 bases from V and 4 bases from J, with 16 bases in between.

CDR3 DNA sequence: TGTGCCAGCAGCCCCCGACAGGGGGCGGTCACCGGGGAGCTGTTTTTT. Its protein is CASSPRQGAVTGELFF. The chain combines TRBV7-9 with TRBJ2-2; TRBD1 matches at 10 bases. Germline CDR1 reads SEHNR; CDR2 reads FQNEAQ (reference sequence). The CDR3 contains 16 residues. After removal of 5 bases from V and 4 bases from J, the junction contained 7 bases not matched to a gene.

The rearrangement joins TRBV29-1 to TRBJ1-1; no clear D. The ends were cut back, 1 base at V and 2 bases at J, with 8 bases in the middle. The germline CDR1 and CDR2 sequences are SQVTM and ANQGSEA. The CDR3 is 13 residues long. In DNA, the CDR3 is TGCAGCGTTGAAGGTACGATTAACACTGAAGCTTTCTTT. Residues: CSVEGTINTEAFF.

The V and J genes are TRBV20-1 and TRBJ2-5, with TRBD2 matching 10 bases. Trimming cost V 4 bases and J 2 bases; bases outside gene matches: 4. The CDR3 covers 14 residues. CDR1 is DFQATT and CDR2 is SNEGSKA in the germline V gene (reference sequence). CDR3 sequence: CSAISSGGQETQYF. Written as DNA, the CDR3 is TGCAGTGCTATCAGTAGCGGGGGGCAAGAGACCCAGTACTTC.

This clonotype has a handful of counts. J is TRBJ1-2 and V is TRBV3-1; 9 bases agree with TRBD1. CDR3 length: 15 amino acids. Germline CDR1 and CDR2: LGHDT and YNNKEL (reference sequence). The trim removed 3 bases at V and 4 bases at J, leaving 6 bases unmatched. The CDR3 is CASSHNRGLVYGYTF. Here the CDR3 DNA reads TGTGCCAGCAGCCACAACAGGGGGCTGGTCTATGGCTACACCTTC.

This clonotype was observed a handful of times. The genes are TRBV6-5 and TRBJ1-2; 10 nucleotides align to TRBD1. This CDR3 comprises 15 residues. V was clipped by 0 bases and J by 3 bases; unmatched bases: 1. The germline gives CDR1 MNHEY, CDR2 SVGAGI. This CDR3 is CASSYSGTGDYGYTF. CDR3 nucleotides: TGTGCCAGCAGTTACTCCGGGACAGGGGACTATGGCTACACCTTC.

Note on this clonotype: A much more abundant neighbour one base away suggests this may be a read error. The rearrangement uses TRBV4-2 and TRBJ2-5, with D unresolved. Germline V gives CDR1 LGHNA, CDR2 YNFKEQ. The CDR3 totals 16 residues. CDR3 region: CASSQDGLPREETRYF. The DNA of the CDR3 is TGTGCCAGCAGCCAAGACGGCCTCCCCCGAGAAGAGACCCGGTACTTC.

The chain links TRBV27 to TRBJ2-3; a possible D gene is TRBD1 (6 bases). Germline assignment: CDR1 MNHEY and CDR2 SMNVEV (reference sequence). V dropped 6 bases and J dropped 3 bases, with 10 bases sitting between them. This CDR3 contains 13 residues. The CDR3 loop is CASRPDRTDTQYF. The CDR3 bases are TGTGCCAGCAGACCTGACAGGACAGATACGCAGTATTTT.

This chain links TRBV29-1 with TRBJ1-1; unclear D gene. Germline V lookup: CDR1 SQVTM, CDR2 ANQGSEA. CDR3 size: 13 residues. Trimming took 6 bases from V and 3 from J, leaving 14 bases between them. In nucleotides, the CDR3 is TGCAGCGTCCAGCGTGGGTTCGACACTGAAGCTTTCTTT. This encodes CSVQRGFDTEAFF.

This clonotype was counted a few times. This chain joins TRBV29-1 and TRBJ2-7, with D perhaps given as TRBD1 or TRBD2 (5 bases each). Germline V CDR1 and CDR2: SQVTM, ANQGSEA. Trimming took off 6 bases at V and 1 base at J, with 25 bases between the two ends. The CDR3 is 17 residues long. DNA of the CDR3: TGCAGCGTGGGGGTTGACGGACACGACTTAATTTCCTACGAGCAGTACTTC. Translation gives CSVGVDGHDLISYEQYF.